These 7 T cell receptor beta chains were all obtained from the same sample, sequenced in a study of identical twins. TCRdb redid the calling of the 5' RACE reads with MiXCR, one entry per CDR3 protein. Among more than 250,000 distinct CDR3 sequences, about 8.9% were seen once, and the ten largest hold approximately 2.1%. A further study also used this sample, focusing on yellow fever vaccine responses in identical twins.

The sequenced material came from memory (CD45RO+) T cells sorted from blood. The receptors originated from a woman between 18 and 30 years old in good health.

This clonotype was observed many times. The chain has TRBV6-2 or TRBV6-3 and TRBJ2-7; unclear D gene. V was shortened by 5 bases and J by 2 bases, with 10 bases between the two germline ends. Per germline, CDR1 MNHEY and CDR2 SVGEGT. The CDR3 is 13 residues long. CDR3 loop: CASSRTETYEQYV. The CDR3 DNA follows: TGTGCCAGCAGTCGGACGGAGACCTACGAGCAGTACGTC.

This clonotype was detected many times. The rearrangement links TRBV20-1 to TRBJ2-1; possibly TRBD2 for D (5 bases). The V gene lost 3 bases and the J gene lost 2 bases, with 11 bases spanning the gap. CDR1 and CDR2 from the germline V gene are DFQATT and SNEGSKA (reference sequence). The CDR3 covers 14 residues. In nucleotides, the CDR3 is TGCAGTGCTAGGGGAGCGACCACCTACAATGAGCAGTTCTTC. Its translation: CSARGATTYNEQFF.

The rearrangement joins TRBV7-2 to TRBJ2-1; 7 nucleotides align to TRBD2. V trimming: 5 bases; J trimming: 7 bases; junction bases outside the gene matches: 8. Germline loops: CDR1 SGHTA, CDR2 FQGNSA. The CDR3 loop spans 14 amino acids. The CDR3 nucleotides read TGTGCCAGCAGCCGAAGGGACTATTTGAATGAGCAGTTCTTC. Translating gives CASSRRDYLNEQFF.

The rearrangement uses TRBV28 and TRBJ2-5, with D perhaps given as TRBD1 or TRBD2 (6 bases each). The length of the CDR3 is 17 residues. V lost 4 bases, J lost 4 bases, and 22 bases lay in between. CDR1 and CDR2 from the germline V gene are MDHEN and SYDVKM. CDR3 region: CASSSKSRGRGGETQYF. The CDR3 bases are TGTGCCAGCAGTTCTAAATCTCGGGGCAGGGGAGGAGAGACCCAGTACTTC.

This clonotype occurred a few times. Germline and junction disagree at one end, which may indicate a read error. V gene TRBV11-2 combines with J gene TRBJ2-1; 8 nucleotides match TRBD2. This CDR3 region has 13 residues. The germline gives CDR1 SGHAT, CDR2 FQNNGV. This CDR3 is CASNLAGSHEQFF. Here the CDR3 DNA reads TGTGCCAGCAACTTAGCGGGATCCCATGAGCAGTTCTTC.

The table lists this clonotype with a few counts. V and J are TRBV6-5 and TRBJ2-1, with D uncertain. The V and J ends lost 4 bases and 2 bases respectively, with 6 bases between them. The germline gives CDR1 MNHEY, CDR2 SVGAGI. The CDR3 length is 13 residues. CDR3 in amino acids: CASSWAAYNEQFF. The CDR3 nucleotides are TGTGCCAGCAGTTGGGCAGCCTACAATGAGCAGTTCTTC.

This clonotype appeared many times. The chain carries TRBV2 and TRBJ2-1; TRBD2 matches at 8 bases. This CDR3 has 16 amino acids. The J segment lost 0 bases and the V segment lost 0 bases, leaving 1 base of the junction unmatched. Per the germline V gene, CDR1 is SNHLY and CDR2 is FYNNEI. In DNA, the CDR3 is TGTGCCAGCAGTGAAGCCAGCGGGAGCTCCTACAATGAGCAGTTCTTC. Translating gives CASSEASGSSYNEQFF.